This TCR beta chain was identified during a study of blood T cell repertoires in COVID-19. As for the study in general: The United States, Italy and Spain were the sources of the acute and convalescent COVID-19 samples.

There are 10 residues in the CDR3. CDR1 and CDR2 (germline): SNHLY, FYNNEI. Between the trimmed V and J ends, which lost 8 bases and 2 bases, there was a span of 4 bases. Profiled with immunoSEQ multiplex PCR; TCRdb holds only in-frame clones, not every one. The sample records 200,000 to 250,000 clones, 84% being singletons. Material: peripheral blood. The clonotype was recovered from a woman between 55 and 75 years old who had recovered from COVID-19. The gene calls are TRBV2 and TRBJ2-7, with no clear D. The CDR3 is CASSTYEQYF. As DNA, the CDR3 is TGTGCCAGCTCTACCTACGAGCAGTACTTC.